This TCR beta chain stems from a study of monozygotic twins with inflammatory bowel disease. Study-wide findings and caveats: Patient repertoires may have gained variability from differing immunosuppressive treatments. Clonotype sharing was lower in IBD patients than healthy twins, most markedly with disease activity.

On this clonotype itself: The antigen is unknown.

UMIs were attached via template switching, each with a 6-nucleotide sample barcode. TCRdb reprocessed the 5' RACE reads and reports one entry per CDR3 protein, with no DNA. The specimen's table records 400,000 to 500,000 distinct CDR3 sequences. Input material: blood. The clonotype comes from a human donor with ulcerative colitis or Crohn's disease, or a healthy co-twin of an affected twin (not recorded which).

CDR3 sequence: CASSRRDRVSATNEKLFF. The chain carries TRBV5-1 and TRBJ1-4; checking the TCRdb D call of TRBD1 is not possible without DNA. CDR3 size: 18 residues. The germline CDR1 and CDR2 sequences are SGHRS and YFSETQ.